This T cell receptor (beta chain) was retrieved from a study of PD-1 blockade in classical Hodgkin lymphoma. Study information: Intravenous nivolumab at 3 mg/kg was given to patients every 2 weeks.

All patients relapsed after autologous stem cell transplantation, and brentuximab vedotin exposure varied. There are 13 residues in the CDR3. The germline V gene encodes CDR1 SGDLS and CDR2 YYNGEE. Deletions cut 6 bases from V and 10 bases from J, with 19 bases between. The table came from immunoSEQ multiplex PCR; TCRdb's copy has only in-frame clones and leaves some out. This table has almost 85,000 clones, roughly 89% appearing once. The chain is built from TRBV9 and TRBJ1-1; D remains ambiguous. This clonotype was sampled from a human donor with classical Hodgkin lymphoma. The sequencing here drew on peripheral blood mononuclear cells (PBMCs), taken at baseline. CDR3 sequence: CASNRIGSDAAFF. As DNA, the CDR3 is TGTGCCAGCAATCGGATTGGATCAGATGCAGCTTTCTTT.